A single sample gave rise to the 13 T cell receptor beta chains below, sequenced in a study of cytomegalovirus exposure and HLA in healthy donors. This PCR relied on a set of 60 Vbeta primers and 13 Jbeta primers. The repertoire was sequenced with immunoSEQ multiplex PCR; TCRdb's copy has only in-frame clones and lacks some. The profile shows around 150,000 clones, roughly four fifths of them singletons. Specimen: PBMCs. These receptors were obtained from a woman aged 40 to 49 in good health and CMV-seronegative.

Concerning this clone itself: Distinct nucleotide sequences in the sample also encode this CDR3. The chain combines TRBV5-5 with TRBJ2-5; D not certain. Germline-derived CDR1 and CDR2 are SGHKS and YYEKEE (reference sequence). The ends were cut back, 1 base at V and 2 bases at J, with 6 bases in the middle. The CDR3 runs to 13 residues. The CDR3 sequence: CASSLYSQETQYF. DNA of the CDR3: TGTGCCAGCAGCTTGTATAGTCAAGAGACCCAGTACTTC. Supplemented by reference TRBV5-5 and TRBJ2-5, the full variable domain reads DAGVTQSPTHLIKTRGQQVTLRCSPISGHKSVSWYQQVLGQGPQFIFQYYEKEERGRGNFPDRFSARQFPNYSSELNVNALLLGDSALYLCASSLYSQETQYFGPGTRLLVL.

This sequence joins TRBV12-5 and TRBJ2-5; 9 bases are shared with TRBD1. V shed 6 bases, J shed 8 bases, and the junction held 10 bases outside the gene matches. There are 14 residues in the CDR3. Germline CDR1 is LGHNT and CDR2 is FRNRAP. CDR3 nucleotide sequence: TGTGCTAGTGGGAAATTCCCGGGACAGGGAACCCAGTACTTC. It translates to CASGKFPGQGTQYF.

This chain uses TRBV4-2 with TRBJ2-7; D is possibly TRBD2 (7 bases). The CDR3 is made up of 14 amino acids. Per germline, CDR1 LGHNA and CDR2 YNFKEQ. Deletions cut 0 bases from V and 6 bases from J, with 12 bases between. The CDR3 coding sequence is TGTGCCAGCAGCCAAGACCGGGGGGCGAGCGAGCAGTACTTC. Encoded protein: CASSQDRGASEQYF.

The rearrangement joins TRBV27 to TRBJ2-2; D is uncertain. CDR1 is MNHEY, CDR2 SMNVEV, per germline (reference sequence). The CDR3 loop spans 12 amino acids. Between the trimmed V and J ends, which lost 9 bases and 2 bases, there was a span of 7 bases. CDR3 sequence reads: CARRKNTGELFF. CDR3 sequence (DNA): TGTGCCAGGCGGAAAAACACCGGGGAGCTGTTTTTT.

This chain's CDR3 is CASSPQPGQGAAGDYGYTF. CDR3 nucleotides: TGTGCCAGCTCACCACAACCGGGACAGGGGGCCGCAGGTGACTATGGCTACACCTTC. The chain links TRBV18 to TRBJ1-2, with 12 bases that match TRBD1. Germline CDR1 reads KGHSH; CDR2 reads LQKENI. V dropped 1 base and J dropped 3; count of bases not matched to a gene: 12. This CDR3 region has 19 residues.

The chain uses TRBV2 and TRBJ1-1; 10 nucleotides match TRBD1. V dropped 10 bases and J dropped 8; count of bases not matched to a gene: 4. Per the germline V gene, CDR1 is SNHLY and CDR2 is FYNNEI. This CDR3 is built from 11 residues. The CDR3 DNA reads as TGTGCCACCGGACAGGGGGGAGAAGCTTTCTTT. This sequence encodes CATGQGGEAFF.

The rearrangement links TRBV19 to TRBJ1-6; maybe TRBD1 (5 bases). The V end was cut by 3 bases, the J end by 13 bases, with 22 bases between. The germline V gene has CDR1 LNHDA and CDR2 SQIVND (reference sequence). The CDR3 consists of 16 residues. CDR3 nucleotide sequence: TGTGCCAGTAGTATGAACCGGGACTGGACGTTTTCGCCCCTCCACTTT. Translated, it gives CASSMNRDWTFSPLHF. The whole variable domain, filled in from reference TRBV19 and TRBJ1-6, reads DGGITQSPKYLFRKEGQNVTLSCEQNLNHDAMYWYRQDPGQGLRLIYYSQIVNDFQKGDIAEGYSVSREKKESFPLTVTSAQKNPTAFYLCASSMNRDWTFSPLHFGNGTRLTVT.

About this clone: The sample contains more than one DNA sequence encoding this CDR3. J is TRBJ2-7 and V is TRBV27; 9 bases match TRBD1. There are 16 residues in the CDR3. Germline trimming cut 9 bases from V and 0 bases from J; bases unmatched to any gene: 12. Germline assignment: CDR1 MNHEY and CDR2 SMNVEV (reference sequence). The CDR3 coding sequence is TGTGCCAGTAGTGGACGTAAGGGACAGGGCTCCTACGAGCAGTACTTC. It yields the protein CASSGRKGQGSYEQYF.

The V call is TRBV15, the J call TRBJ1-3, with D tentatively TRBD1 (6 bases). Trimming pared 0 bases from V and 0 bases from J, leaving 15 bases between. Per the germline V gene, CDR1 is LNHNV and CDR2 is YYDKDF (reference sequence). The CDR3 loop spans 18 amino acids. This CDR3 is CATSRDTLRQVSGNTIYF. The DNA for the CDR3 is TGTGCCACCAGCAGAGATACGTTGAGACAGGTCTCTGGAAACACCATATATTTT.

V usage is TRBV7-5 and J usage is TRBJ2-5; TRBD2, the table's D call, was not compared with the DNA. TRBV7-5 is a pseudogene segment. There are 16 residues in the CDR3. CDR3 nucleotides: TGTGTCAGAAGCGCCCGACTAGCGGGGGAGCAAGAGACCCAGTACTTC. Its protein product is CVRSARLAGEQETQYF.

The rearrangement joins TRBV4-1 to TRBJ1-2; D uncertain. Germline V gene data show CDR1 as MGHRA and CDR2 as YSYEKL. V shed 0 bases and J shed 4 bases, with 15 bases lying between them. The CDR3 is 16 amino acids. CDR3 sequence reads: CASSQDFGSAFYGYTF. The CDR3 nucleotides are TGCGCCAGCAGCCAAGATTTCGGGTCAGCCTTCTATGGCTACACCTTC.

The CDR3 spells CASRKRSSYNEQFF. As DNA, the CDR3 is TGTGCCAGCAGGAAGAGGAGCTCCTACAATGAGCAGTTCTTC. The J gene is TRBJ2-1, the V gene TRBV28; D is ambiguous. V was cut by 6 bases and J by 0 bases, with 9 bases left in between. There are 14 residues in the CDR3. In germline, CDR1 is MDHEN, CDR2 SYDVKM.

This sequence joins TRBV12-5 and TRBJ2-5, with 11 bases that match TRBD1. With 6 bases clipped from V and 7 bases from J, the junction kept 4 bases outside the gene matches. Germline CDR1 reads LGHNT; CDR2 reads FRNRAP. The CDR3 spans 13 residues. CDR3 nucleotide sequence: TGTGCTAGTGGGGGGACAGGGGGGGGGACCCAGTACTTC. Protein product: CASGGTGGGTQYF.